The 15 T cell receptor beta chains below all came from one sample that was sequenced in a study of T cell clones after liver transplantation. TCRdb's table, derived via immunoSEQ multiplex PCR, lists solely in-frame clones and lacks some. The sample has roughly 51,000 clones, 55% to 85% seen once. The sequences come from CD4+ T cells from blood, collected around 54 months after liver transplant. These receptors were collected from a human patient who received a liver transplant. Some T cells may be supplied by the graft donor.

The count of this clone is one. CDR3 DNA: TGTGCCAGCAGTTCCGGGTCCTCACCCCTCCACTTT. Protein product: CASSSGSSPLHF. V is TRBV6-1 and J is TRBJ1-6; D not resolved. Germline CDR1 MNHNS, CDR2 SASEGT. The CDR3 is 12 residues long. The V end lost 5 bases, the J end lost 10 bases, and 9 bases lay between the germline ends.

The CDR3 loop is CASSVTTGSVNEQYF. In DNA form, the CDR3 reads TGCGCCAGCAGCGTTACAACAGGGAGCGTGAACGAGCAGTACTTC. The V gene is TRBV5-1, the J gene TRBJ2-7; D perhaps matches TRBD1 (6 bases). V lost 4 bases, J lost 5 bases, and 19 bases lay in between. The CDR3 is made up of 15 amino acids. Germline lookup yields CDR1 SGHRS and CDR2 YFSETQ. The full variable domain, rest sourced from reference TRBV5-1 and TRBJ2-7, is KAGVTQTPRYLIKTRGQQVTLSCSPISGHRSVSWYQQTPGQGLQFLFEYFSETQRNKGNFPGRFSGRQFSNSRSEMNVSTLELGDSALYLCASSVTTGSVNEQYFGPGTRLTVT.

The rearrangement joins TRBV6-6 to TRBJ2-3; weak D call: TRBD2 (5 bases). The CDR3 has 13 residues. V was trimmed by 0 bases and J by 4 bases, leaving 5 bases between them. Germline V gene data show CDR1 as MNHNY and CDR2 as SVGAGI (reference sequence). DNA of the CDR3: TGTGCCAGCAGTTACTCGAGGGCAGATACGCAGTATTTT. Its protein product is CASSYSRADTQYF.

The V gene is TRBV11-2, the J gene TRBJ1-6; the D is unclear. The CDR3 runs 17 residues. The V gene lost 0 bases and the J gene lost 2 bases, with 11 bases spanning the gap. The germline gives CDR1 SGHAT, CDR2 FQNNGV. Here the CDR3 DNA reads TGTGCCAGCAGCTTAGAGTCGGCCGGGCCCTATAATTCACCCCTCCACTTT. As protein: CASSLESAGPYNSPLHF. The variable domain in full, with the rest retrieved from reference TRBV11-2 and TRBJ1-6, is EAGVAQSPRYKIIEKRQSVAFWCNPISGHATLYWYQQILGQGPKLLIQFQNNGVVDDSQLPKDRFSAERLKGVDSTLKIQPAKLEDSAVYLCASSLESAGPYNSPLHFGNGTRLTVT.

CDR3 in DNA: TGTGCCAGCACCGCGACCTTTTACAATGAGCAGTTCTTC. Its translation: CASTATFYNEQFF. The chain recombines TRBV6-1 with TRBJ2-1; D call uncertain. The CDR3 contains 13 residues. Between the trimmed V and J ends, which lost 7 bases and 4 bases, there was a span of 11 bases. Germline V gene data show CDR1 as MNHNS and CDR2 as SASEGT.

In its sample, this clone was seen once. The chain couples TRBV7-2 to TRBJ1-1; TRBD1 matches at 12 bases. CDR3 size: 15 residues. Germline V CDR1 and CDR2: SGHTA, FQGNSA. The trim removed 4 bases at V and 5 bases at J, leaving 5 bases unmatched. The CDR3 loop reads CASSSGTGGQTEAFF. The CDR3 DNA sequence: TGTGCCAGCAGCTCCGGGACAGGGGGCCAGACTGAAGCTTTCTTT.

J is TRBJ2-5 and V is TRBV7-8, with 8 nucleotides matching TRBD1. V lost 1 base, J lost 3 bases, and 7 bases stayed unmatched. The CDR3 sequence is 16 residues long. The germline gives CDR1 SGHVS, CDR2 FQNEAQ. CDR3 nucleotide sequence: TGTGCCAGCAGCTTAGGATCGGGACAGGACGAAGAGACCCAGTACTTC. Translation: CASSLGSGQDEETQYF.

V is TRBV30 and J is TRBJ2-5; D is unclear. The CDR3 loop spans 14 amino acids. V shed 0 bases and J shed 5 bases, with 13 bases lying between them. Germline-derived CDR1 and CDR2 are GTSNPN and SVGIG (reference sequence). CDR3 protein: CAWSVQRDLETQYF. For the CDR3, the DNA is TGTGCCTGGAGTGTACAAAGGGATTTGGAGACCCAGTACTTC. Supplemented by reference TRBV30 and TRBJ2-5, the full variable domain reads SQTIHQWPATLVQPVGSPLSLECTVEGTSNPNLYWYRQAAGRGLQLLFYSVGIGQISSEVPQNLSASRPQDRQFILSSKKLLLSDSGFYLCAWSVQRDLETQYFGPGTRLLVL.

Only a few counts were recorded for this clone. The chain combines TRBV6-1 with TRBJ1-5; D might be TRBD1 (6 bases). The V gene lost 6 bases and the J gene lost 0 bases, with 12 bases spanning the gap. Germline values: CDR1 MNHNS, CDR2 SASEGT. CDR3 length: 15 amino acids. As DNA, the CDR3 is TGTGCCAGCAGGGGGGCCCGGAGTAGCAATCAGCCCCAGCATTTT. As protein: CASRGARSSNQPQHF.

V gene TRBV6-6 combines with J gene TRBJ2-7; 9 bases fit TRBD2. Germline CDR1 and CDR2: MNHNY and SVGAGI (reference sequence). The CDR3 spans 15 residues. V trimming: 4 bases; J trimming: 4 bases; junction bases outside the gene matches: 8. CDR3 sequence reads: CASSSPGLAAYEQYF. Here the CDR3 DNA reads TGTGCCAGCAGTTCACCGGGACTAGCTGCTTACGAGCAGTACTTC.

The chain is built from TRBV15 and TRBJ1-4; 9 bases match TRBD1. The junction had 5 bases not matched to a gene; V was cut back by 8 bases and J by 7 bases. Germline CDR1 is LNHNV and CDR2 is YYDKDF (reference sequence). This CDR3 has 13 residues. CDR3 protein: CATWTGVAEKLFF. DNA of the CDR3: TGTGCCACCTGGACAGGGGTTGCTGAAAAACTGTTTTTT.

The V call is TRBV7-3, the J call TRBJ2-1; 9 bases match TRBD2. This CDR3 contains 15 residues. Germline trimming cut 2 bases from V and 4 bases from J; bases unmatched to any gene: 3. The germline V gene has CDR1 SGHTA and CDR2 FQGTGA. The CDR3 DNA reads TGTGCCAGCAGCTTACGGCTAGCGGGGTACAATGAGCAGTTCTTC. Residues: CASSLRLAGYNEQFF. Full variable domain (remainder filled in from reference TRBV7-3 and TRBJ2-1): GAGVSQTPSNKVTEKGKYVELRCDPISGHTALYWYRQSLGQGPEFLIYFQGTGAADDSGLPNDRFFAVRPEGSVSTLKIQRTERGDSAVYLCASSLRLAGYNEQFFGPGTRLTVL.

The genes are TRBV2 and TRBJ2-6; 9 nucleotides agree with TRBD1. The germline V gene has CDR1 SNHLY and CDR2 FYNNEI. CDR3 size: 16 residues. Trimming took 6 bases from V and 4 from J; bases not matched to a gene: 7. The DNA of the CDR3 is TGTGCCAGCAGGGGAGGGACAGGGAACGGGGCCAACGTCCTGACTTTC. Translated: CASRGGTGNGANVLTF.

In this sample, this clone is medium-sized. J is TRBJ1-2 and V is TRBV27, with D hard to call. The germline CDR1 and CDR2 sequences are MNHEY and SMNVEV (reference sequence). Trimming removed 6 bases from V and 2 bases from J, with 10 bases in between. This CDR3 region has 13 residues. CDR3 protein: CASRAGDNYGYTF. The CDR3 nucleotides read TGTGCCAGCAGGGCAGGTGACAACTATGGCTACACCTTC.

This clone appeared once. This chain links TRBV4-1 with TRBJ2-2; 9 bases agree with TRBD2. Germline V gene lookup returns CDR1 MGHRA and CDR2 YSYEKL. Unmatched junction bases numbered 8, after V lost 3 bases and J lost 0 bases. CDR3 size: 18 residues. CDR3 in amino acids: CASSQVLAGFANTGELFF. In DNA form, the CDR3 reads TGCGCCAGCAGCCAGGTTCTAGCGGGGTTCGCGAACACCGGGGAGCTGTTTTTT.